This TCR beta chain derives from a study of CD8 T cells in ankylosing spondylitis (dated by TCRdb to 2016 to 2017). At the level of the whole study: T cell receptor beta repertoires were profiled in healthy donors and ankylosing spondylitis patients so that disease-linked TCR variants could be found. In total, the full study cohort was made up of 85 to 140 healthy donors and 25 to 30 ankylosing spondylitis patients. Peripheral blood samples were taken, and synovial fluid was additionally collected from ankylosing spondylitis patients. General findings and caveats noted by the study authors: Some of the motif variants had been reported before in the synovial fluid and blood of reactive arthritis patients, a finding that suggests common disease-initiation mechanisms. A TCR beta motif of several highly homologous amino acid variants appeared characteristic of blood from ankylosing spondylitis patients. The disease-linked clones had a CD8+ phenotype and were found at relatively low frequencies in peripheral blood. The disease-linked clones were reported as significantly enriched in matched synovial fluid samples from ankylosing spondylitis patients.

Points on this clonotype: This receptor's antigen is unknown. One base away there is no much larger clone; base qualities are not given.

Data came from an Illumina HiSeq 2500. Quantitative 5'-RACE with molecular barcodes was the method used to prepare the TCR beta libraries. The study's own analysis went as follows. Disease-linked TCR variants were identified with a new computational method built on a probabilistic model of VDJ rearrangement. TCRdb itself trimmed the public reads at Q25 with fastp, ran MiXCR and retained productive beta chains. Each CDR3 protein gets just one entry, which takes the most common genes and DNA from the rows behind it. The V and J calls follow TCRdb's processing rather than the paper's. The sample table lists some 200,000 distinct CDR3 sequences, 10% to 15% of them with a count of one. About 17% of the sample is taken by the ten largest. Input material: blood, either unsorted or a sorted T cell fraction (not recorded which). The TCR was taken from a male donor with ankylosing spondylitis or in good health (not recorded which).

This receptor carries the CDR3 CASWLSGANSPLHF. The bases read TGTGCCAGCTGGCTTTCGGGGGCCAATTCACCCCTCCACTTT. The chain uses TRBV5-6 and TRBJ1-6; TRBD1 could be the D gene, as 6 bases match. The CDR3 holds 14 amino acids from the cysteine to the phenylalanine. Left in the record is the CDR3 DNA by itself, 42 bases read in frame from the first base. The CDR1 and CDR2 encoded by the germline V gene are SGHDT and YYEEEE. V drops 7 bases and J drops 7 bases, leaving 15 bases in between.